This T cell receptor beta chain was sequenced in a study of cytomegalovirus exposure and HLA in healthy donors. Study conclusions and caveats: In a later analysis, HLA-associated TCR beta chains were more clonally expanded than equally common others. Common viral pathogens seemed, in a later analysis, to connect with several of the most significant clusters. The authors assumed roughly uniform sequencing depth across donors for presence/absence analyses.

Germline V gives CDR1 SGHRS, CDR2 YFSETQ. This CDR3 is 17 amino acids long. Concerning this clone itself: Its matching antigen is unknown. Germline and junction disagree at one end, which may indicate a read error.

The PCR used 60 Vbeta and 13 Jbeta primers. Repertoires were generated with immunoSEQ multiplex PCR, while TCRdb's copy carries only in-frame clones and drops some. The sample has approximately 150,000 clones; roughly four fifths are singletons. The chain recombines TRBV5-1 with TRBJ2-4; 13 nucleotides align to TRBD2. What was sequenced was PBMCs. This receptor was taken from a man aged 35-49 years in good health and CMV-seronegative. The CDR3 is CASSLGLAGVAKNSQYF. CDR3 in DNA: TGCGCCAGCAGCCTAGGACTAGCGGGAGTGGCCAAAAACAGTCAGTACTTC.